Listed here are 11 T cell receptor beta chains from one sample, sequenced in a study of blood T cells in healthy people across ages. A second PCR of 7 to 11 cycles used a sample-barcoded 5' primer and a J-beta primer mix. TCRdb re-called the 5' RACE reads with MiXCR, one entry per CDR3 protein. In the table there are fewer than 900,000 distinct CDR3 sequences, 40% to 45% of which are singletons. Sequencing was done on a sample of blood. These receptors all stem from a woman aged 60 to 75 in good health.

V and J are TRBV11-1 and TRBJ2-7; D perhaps matches TRBD2 (6 bases). With 7 bases removed from V and 0 bases from J, the gap between germline ends came to 16 bases. The CDR3 runs 15 residues. The V gene's germline CDR1 is SGHAT and CDR2 FQDESV (reference sequence). The CDR3 coding sequence is TGTGCCAGCACCGTCGGAGGGGATAACTCCTACGAGCAGTACTTC. Encoded protein: CASTVGGDNSYEQYF.

This clonotype has at least ten counts. V gene TRBV29-1 combines with J gene TRBJ2-1; tentatively, D is TRBD1 (6 bases). The germline V and J ends were trimmed by 2 bases and 10 bases, with 15 bases remaining between them. Germline V gene lookup returns CDR1 SQVTM and CDR2 ANQGSEA. CDR3 size: 13 residues. The CDR3 coding sequence is TGCAGCGTTGAAATCCCTACAGGGCGCGAGCAGTTCTTC. This sequence encodes CSVEIPTGREQFF.

The chain carries TRBV5-1 and TRBJ2-1; no clear D gene. V lost 1 base, J lost 7 bases, and 9 bases lay in between. The CDR3 has 13 amino acids. Germline V gene data show CDR1 as SGHRS and CDR2 as YFSETQ. The CDR3 DNA is TGCGCCAGCAGCTTGTACGGGCCTAATGAGCAGTTCTTC. It yields the protein CASSLYGPNEQFF.

In DNA form, the CDR3 reads TGCAGCGTTGAAGATCTAGGCCAGAGCGGGAGGGAGGCCAACGTCCTGACTTTC. Residues: CSVEDLGQSGREANVLTF. The gene calls are TRBV29-1 and TRBJ2-6; 10 positions match TRBD2. Unmatched junction bases numbered 11, after V lost 0 bases and J lost 6 bases. The CDR3 length is 18 residues. Germline lookup yields CDR1 SQVTM and CDR2 ANQGSEA.

The chain carries TRBV6-2 or TRBV6-3 and TRBJ1-6, with D hard to call. CDR3 length equals 14 residues. Germline V gives CDR1 MNHEY, CDR2 SVGEGT. Deletions cut 1 base from V and 8 bases from J, with 9 bases between. Written as DNA, the CDR3 is TGTGCCAGCAGTTACTGGGTTGATGATTCACCCCTCCACTTT. Its protein product is CASSYWVDDSPLHF.

The rearrangement links TRBV20-1 to TRBJ2-1, with 8 bases matching TRBD1. V was pared by 6 bases and J by 7 bases, with 5 bases of the junction left unmatched. Germline V gives CDR1 DFQATT, CDR2 SNEGSKA (reference sequence). The CDR3 contains 12 residues. The CDR3 DNA is TGCAGTGCCTACAGGGGGTGGAATGAGCAGTTCTTC. It encodes CSAYRGWNEQFF.

The V and J genes are TRBV7-9 and TRBJ2-5; D is tentatively TRBD1 or TRBD2 (5 bases each). CDR3 length: 15 amino acids. Germline V gives CDR1 SEHNR, CDR2 FQNEAQ (reference sequence). V shed 4 bases and J shed 2 bases, with 14 bases lying between them. The CDR3 region is CASSSHRGRQETQYF. CDR3 nucleotides: TGTGCCAGCAGCTCCCACCGGGGACGGCAAGAGACCCAGTACTTC.

The rearrangement uses TRBV5-5 and TRBJ1-5; no firm D call. Between the trimmed V and J ends, which lost 5 bases and 5 bases, there was a span of 14 bases. CDR1 is SGHKS, CDR2 YYEKEE, per germline (reference sequence). There are 14 residues in the CDR3. CDR3 region: CASSLTHSDQPQHF. CDR3 bases: TGTGCCAGCAGTCTGACACACTCGGATCAGCCCCAGCATTTT.

The V gene is TRBV9, the J gene TRBJ2-1; maybe TRBD2 (6 bases). In germline, CDR1 is SGDLS, CDR2 YYNGEE. The ends were cut back, 0 bases at V and 5 bases at J, with 15 bases in the middle. The CDR3 contains 16 residues. CDR3 residues: CASSVAMGGQNNEQFF. The CDR3 DNA reads as TGTGCCAGCAGCGTAGCTATGGGAGGTCAAAACAATGAGCAGTTCTTC.

In its sample, this clonotype was seen a few times. The chain uses TRBV5-1 and TRBJ2-1; no firm D call. V shed 1 base and J shed 9 bases, with 14 bases lying between them. Germline CDR1 and CDR2: SGHRS and YFSETQ. CDR3 size: 14 residues. CDR3 coding DNA: TGCGCCAGCAGCTTGAGTCTGACGGTGACTGAGCAGTTCTTC. Its translation is CASSLSLTVTEQFF. Together with reference TRBV5-1 and TRBJ2-1, the CDR3 gives the full variable domain: KAGVTQTPRYLIKTRGQQVTLSCSPISGHRSVSWYQQTPGQGLQFLFEYFSETQRNKGNFPGRFSGRQFSNSRSEMNVSTLELGDSALYLCASSLSLTVTEQFFGPGTRLTVL.

V is TRBV7-3 and J is TRBJ2-3; 7 nucleotides match TRBD2. The V gene end was trimmed by 6 bases and the J gene end by 4 bases; junction bases not matched to a gene: 7. Germline V CDR1 and CDR2: SGHTA, FQGTGA. The CDR3 runs to 14 residues. CDR3 region: CASRLNAGADTQYF. CDR3 DNA sequence: TGTGCCAGCAGGCTGAATGCGGGAGCAGATACGCAGTATTTT.